This T cell receptor (beta chain) was observed in a study of T cell clonality in common variable immunodeficiency. The CDR3 runs to 14 residues. CDR1 and CDR2 (germline): KGHSY, FQNENV. V dropped 2 bases and J dropped 2 bases, with 9 bases sitting between them. Sequencing input was equivalent genomic DNA from CVID and controls. This table comes from immunoSEQ multiplex PCR, and its TCRdb copy is limited to in-frame clones, with some not included. The sample includes fewer than 75,000 clones, none of them occurring once. Study-wide findings and caveats: Reportedly, TCR beta sequences from common variable immunodeficiency showed fewer deletions and N-nucleotide insertions.

This clone was recorded many times. Its antigen is not known. The read ends 3 residues early relative to the CDR3; the germline J gene fills the gap. The receptor comes from a person aged 18 to 70 in good health. V and J are TRBV16 and TRBJ1-1; D unclear. Sequenced input: peripheral blood mononuclear cells. The CDR3 reads CASSQGWANTEAFF. CDR3 bases read: TGTGCCAGCAGCCAAGGGTGGGCTAACACTGAA.